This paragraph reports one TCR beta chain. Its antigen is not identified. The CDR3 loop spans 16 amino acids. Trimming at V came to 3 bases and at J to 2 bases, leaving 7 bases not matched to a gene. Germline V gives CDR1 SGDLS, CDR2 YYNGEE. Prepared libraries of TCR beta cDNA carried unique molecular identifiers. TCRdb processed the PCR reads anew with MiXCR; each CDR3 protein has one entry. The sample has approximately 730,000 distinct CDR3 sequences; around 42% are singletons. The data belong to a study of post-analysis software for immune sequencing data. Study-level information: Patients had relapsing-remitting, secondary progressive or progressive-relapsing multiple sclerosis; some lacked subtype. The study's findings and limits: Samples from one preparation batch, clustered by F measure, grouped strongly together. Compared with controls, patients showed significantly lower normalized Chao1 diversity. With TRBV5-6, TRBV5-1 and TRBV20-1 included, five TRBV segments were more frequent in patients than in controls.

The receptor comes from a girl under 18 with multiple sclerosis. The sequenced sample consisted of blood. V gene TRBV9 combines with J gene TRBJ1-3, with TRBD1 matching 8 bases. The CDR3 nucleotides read TGTGCCAGCAGCGCCAGACAGGGGATTACTGGAAACACCATATATTTT. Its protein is CASSARQGITGNTIYF. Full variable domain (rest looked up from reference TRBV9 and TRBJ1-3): DSGVTQTPKHLITATGQRVTLRCSPRSGDLSVYWYQQSLDQGLQFLIQYYNGEERAKGNILERFSAQQFPDLHSELNLSSLELGDSALYFCASSARQGITGNTIYFGEGSWLTVV.